This is a list of T cell receptor beta chains from one sample in a study of blood T cells in healthy people across ages. MiXCR, applied by TCRdb to the 5' RACE reads, yields one record per CDR3 protein. The sample lists about 930,000 distinct CDR3 sequences, 25% to 30% occurring once. Separately, the same data were catalogued under a study of T cells of mothers and their children.

The sequenced sample was blood. The receptors come from a woman between 35 and 50 years old in good health. Both conserved end residues are part of each CDR3. D genes are given only for firm matches. The size of a clone is reported for some rows only, either as once, few or many, or as a class for expanded clones.

TRBJ2-1,TRBV12-3/TRBV12-4,14,-,many,TGTGCCAGCAGTCCCTCAGGGAACTACAATGAGCAGTTCTTC,CASSPSGNYNEQFF
TRBJ2-7,TRBV3-1,16,TRBD2,-,TGTGCCGGCTCACTAGCGGGGGGCCTCTCCTACAATGAGCAGTACTTC,CAGSLAGGLSYNEQYF
TRBJ2-7,TRBV28,14,-,-,TGTGCCAGCAGTTTATCGGACTTGGTCAATGAGCAGTACTTC,CASSLSDLVNEQYF
TRBJ2-7,TRBV11-2,18,TRBD2,-,TGTGCCAGCAGCCCTATACTGAGACCCAGCGGGGAAAGCTACGAGCAGTACTTC,CASSPILRPSGESYEQYF
TRBJ2-5,TRBV29-1,15,-,many,TGCAGCGTTGAAGAGGGGAGTCTGGTAGGAGAGACCCAGTACTTC,CSVEEGSLVGETQYF
TRBJ2-7,TRBV6-5,15,-,few,TGTGCCAGCAGTGAGGACAGGAGGGGAACCTACGAGCAGTACTTC,CASSEDRRGTYEQYF
TRBJ2-6,TRBV4-3,16,-,medium-sized,TGTGCCAGCAGCCAAGAACCAGGGTCTGGGGCCAACGTCCTGACTTTC,CASSQEPGSGANVLTF
TRBJ2-7,TRBV6-5,14,-,-,TGTGCCAGCAGTTACCGGCAGGGGGGTCGCGAGCAGTACTTC,CASSYRQGGREQYF
TRBJ2-5,TRBV4-3,16,-,many,TGCGCCAGCAGCCAAGAGTGGAGGGGAAAGGGGGAGACCCAGTACTTC,CASSQEWRGKGETQYF
TRBJ2-3,TRBV20-1,14,-,-,TGCAGTGCTGCAGCGCTAATTGGGGCAGATACGCAGTATTTT,CSAAALIGADTQYF
TRBJ2-5,TRBV7-2,14,TRBD2,many,TGTGCCAGCAGCTTTGGCGGGAGGCAAGAGACCCAGTACTTC,CASSFGGRQETQYF
TRBJ1-1,TRBV7-9,14,-,few,TGTGCCAGCAGCTCCCGAGTCATGAACACTGAAGCTTTCTTT,CASSSRVMNTEAFF
TRBJ2-2,TRBV3-1,14,TRBD1,many,TGTGCCAGCAGCTTCGGGACAGCAACCGGGGAGCTGTTTTTT,CASSFGTATGELFF
TRBJ1-2,TRBV6-5,16,-,few,TGTGCCAGCAGTTACTCGTACGGGGGGCCTGGGTATGGCTACACCTTC,CASSYSYGGPGYGYTF
TRBJ1-2,TRBV28,15,TRBD1,-,TGTGCCAGCACCTTGGGGACAGGGCGAAACCATGGCTACACCTTC,CASTLGTGRNHGYTF
TRBJ2-1,TRBV12-3/TRBV12-4,13,-,few,TGTGCCAGCACCCTGACAGTGTACAATGAGCAGTTCTTC,CASTLTVYNEQFF
TRBJ1-5,TRBV3-1,15,-,-,TGTGCCAGCAGCCGGGGGGAGAATTCCAATCAGCCCCAGCATTTT,CASSRGENSNQPQHF
TRBJ2-6,TRBV27,17,TRBD1,-,TGTGCCAGCAGACCCCTTCTGACAGGGAACGGGGCCAACGTCCTGACTTTC,CASRPLLTGNGANVLTF
TRBJ1-5,TRBV7-2,13,-,-,TGTGCCAGCAGCACCGGGGTCAATCAGCCCCAGCATTTT,CASSTGVNQPQHF
TRBJ1-1,TRBV7-2,14,TRBD1,few,TGTGCCAGCTCCCGACAGGGAACGAACACTGAAGCTTTCTTT,CASSRQGTNTEAFF
TRBJ2-1,TRBV2,15,TRBD2,few,TGTGCCAGCAGTGAGCGGGGGGGAGTTTACAATGAGCAGTTCTTC,CASSERGGVYNEQFF
TRBJ2-3,TRBV4-1,14,-,-,TGCGCCAGCAGCCAGGGTAGAGGCACAGATACGCAGTATTTT,CASSQGRGTDTQYF